This T cell receptor (beta chain) emerged from a study of blood T cell repertoires in COVID-19. About the research overall: In each case, the material was cDNA or gDNA derived from T cells, B-cell-depleted T cells, or PBMCs.

Germline V CDR1 and CDR2: LGHDT, YNNKEL (reference sequence). V dropped 4 bases and J dropped 5; count of bases not matched to a gene: 10. CDR3 size: 15 residues. The method was immunoSEQ multiplex PCR; TCRdb's version includes in-frame clones alone and lacks a portion of them. The sample lists fewer than 250,000 clones, around four fifths occurring once. Material for sequencing was peripheral blood. The chain has TRBV3-1 (or the pseudogene TRBV3-2) and TRBJ2-5, with TRBD1 identical over 7 bases. The clonotype comes from a woman in her forties or fifties with acute or convalescent COVID-19. The CDR3 DNA is TGTGCCAGCAGCCCACAGGGGAGTGGGAAGGAGACCCAGTACTTC. It translates to CASSPQGSGKETQYF.